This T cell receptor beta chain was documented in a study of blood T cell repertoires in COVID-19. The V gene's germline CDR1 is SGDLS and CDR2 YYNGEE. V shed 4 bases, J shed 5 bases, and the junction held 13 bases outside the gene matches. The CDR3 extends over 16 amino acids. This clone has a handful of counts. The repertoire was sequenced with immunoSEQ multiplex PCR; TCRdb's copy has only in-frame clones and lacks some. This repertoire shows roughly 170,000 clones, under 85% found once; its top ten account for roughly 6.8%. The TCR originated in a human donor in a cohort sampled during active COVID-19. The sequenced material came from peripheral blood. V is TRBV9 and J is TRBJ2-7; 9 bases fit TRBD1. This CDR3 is CASSQGRGTGKHEQYF. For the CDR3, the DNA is TGTGCCAGCAGCCAAGGAAGGGGGACAGGGAAACACGAGCAGTACTTC.